This passage covers 13 T cell receptor beta chains from one sample sequenced in a study of blood T cell repertoires in COVID-19 (dated by TCRdb to between 2020 and 2021). Libraries were prepared through the immunoSEQ multiplex PCR assay. In TCRdb, the immuneACCESS table is reduced to in-frame sequences with V and J assigned. These tables do not hold every clone; where another copy was compared, an unresolved V gene accounts for under half, and the others remain unexplained. This sample lists 70,000 or so clones; over 75% were detected once. About 11% of the sample is taken by the ten largest. The material sequenced was peripheral blood. These receptors came from a woman aged 18-29 years with acute or convalescent COVID-19.

V gene TRBV5-1 combines with J gene TRBJ1-1, with 10 bases lining up with TRBD1. In germline, CDR1 is SGHRS, CDR2 YFSETQ. J was trimmed by 6 bases and V by 2 bases; bases with no gene match: 1. The CDR3 contains 13 residues. In nucleotides, the CDR3 is TGCGCCAGCAGCTTAGGACAGGGGGCTGAAGCTTTCTTT. Residues: CASSLGQGAEAFF.

This clone was picked up a small number of times. V usage is TRBV27 and J usage is TRBJ2-7; a weak D match, TRBD1 (6 bases). Germline lookup yields CDR1 MNHEY and CDR2 SMNVEV (reference sequence). V was pared by 3 bases and J by 3 bases, with 15 bases between. The CDR3 totals 15 residues. The CDR3 is CASSLVGNRDYEQYF. The CDR3 region has the DNA TGTGCCAGCAGTTTGGTTGGTAACAGGGACTACGAGCAGTACTTC.

This chain connects TRBV13 to TRBJ1-1; 7 bases are a match to TRBD1. The germline V gene has CDR1 PRHDT and CDR2 FYEKMQ (reference sequence). The CDR3 is made up of 13 amino acids. With V trimmed by 5 bases and J by 5 bases, 5 bases remained unmatched. The DNA for the CDR3 is TGTGCCAGCAGCGACCAGGGGGATACTGAAGCTTTCTTT. Translating gives CASSDQGDTEAFF.

Of note for this clone: Other nucleotide sequences in the sample specify the same CDR3. The chain carries TRBV5-4 and TRBJ2-7; 8 nucleotides align to TRBD1. The CDR3 sequence is 15 residues long. Germline V gene sequence: CDR1 SGHNT, CDR2 YYREEE (reference sequence). The V gene end was trimmed by 3 bases and the J gene end by 2 bases; junction bases not matched to a gene: 7. In nucleotides, the CDR3 is TGTGCCAGCAGCTATGACAGGGGCCAAACCTACGAGCAGTACTTC. It is translated as CASSYDRGQTYEQYF.

In its sample, this clone was seen once. The rearrangement uses TRBV6-5 and TRBJ1-1; a possible D gene is TRBD1 (5 bases). The CDR3 is made up of 14 amino acids. CDR1 MNHEY and CDR2 SVGAGI come from the germline V gene. Trimming shortened V by 5 bases and J by 5 bases, and 15 bases separated the two germline ends. The CDR3 DNA reads TGTGCCAGCAGTAACCCAGGGATGGGGACTGAAGCTTTCTTT. It yields the protein CASSNPGMGTEAFF.

The table lists this clone with a few counts. V and J are TRBV7-8 and TRBJ1-5; D gene ambiguous. V was clipped by 1 base and J by 6 bases, with 4 bases between them. Germline V gene data show CDR1 as SGHVS and CDR2 as FQNEAQ. The CDR3 runs 12 residues. CDR3 residues: CASSLERQPQHF. As DNA, the CDR3 is TGTGCCAGCAGCTTAGAGCGTCAGCCCCAGCATTTT.

The CDR3, as DNA: TGTGCCAGCAGCTCTGGACTAGAAAAAGAGACCCAGTACTTC. Encoded protein: CASSSGLEKETQYF. This chain joins TRBV5-4 and TRBJ2-5; TRBD2 matches at 7 bases. This CDR3 is built from 14 residues. The V segment lost 3 bases and the J segment 3 bases; nucleotides outside the gene matches: 5. The germline CDR1 and CDR2 sequences are SGHNT and YYREEE (reference sequence).

The chain combines TRBV6-2 or TRBV6-3 with TRBJ1-1, with D possibly matching TRBD1 (5 bases). V lost 5 bases to trimming and J lost 4 bases, with 11 bases between them. Germline CDR1 is MNHEY and CDR2 is SVGEGT. CDR3 length equals 13 residues. The CDR3 coding sequence is TGTGCCAGCAGTCAGGGACTTAGCACTGAAGCTTTCTTT. Its translation: CASSQGLSTEAFF.

The rearrangement uses TRBV9 and TRBJ2-1; D may be TRBD2 (6 bases). There are 13 residues in the CDR3. The germline CDR1 and CDR2 sequences are SGDLS and YYNGEE. Trimming pared 7 bases from V and 4 bases from J, leaving 12 bases between. CDR3 coding DNA: TGTGCCAGCGGAGGGAGCGCTTACAATGAGCAGTTCTTC. As protein: CASGGSAYNEQFF.

The rearrangement uses TRBV5-6 and TRBJ2-7; TRBD1 is a possible D gene (6 bases). This CDR3 spans 15 amino acids. V was clipped by 2 bases and J by 0 bases, with 12 bases between them. Germline V gives CDR1 SGHDT, CDR2 YYEEEE. For the CDR3, the DNA is TGTGCCAGCAGCTTTCGTGGGACACTCTCCTACGAGCAGTACTTC. It translates to CASSFRGTLSYEQYF.

V usage is TRBV5-1 and J usage is TRBJ1-1; possibly TRBD1 for D (6 bases). Trimming removed 2 bases at V and 1 base at J, with 9 bases between. Germline V lookup: CDR1 SGHRS, CDR2 YFSETQ. The CDR3 extends over 14 amino acids. CDR3 bases: TGCGCCAGCAGCTTTACAGGGCCGAACACTGAAGCTTTCTTT. The encoded protein is CASSFTGPNTEAFF.

The chain joins TRBV28 to TRBJ1-2; tentative D call: TRBD1 (6 bases). The V gene's germline CDR1 is MDHEN and CDR2 SYDVKM. The CDR3 extends over 13 amino acids. The V end was cut by 4 bases, the J end by 6 bases, with 12 bases between. The CDR3 bases are TGTGCCAGCAGTTCACAGGGTGTTAATGGCTACACCTTC. This sequence encodes CASSSQGVNGYTF.

The rearrangement uses TRBV3-1 (or the pseudogene TRBV3-2) and TRBJ1-2; no reliable D call. Germline V lookup: CDR1 LGHDT, CDR2 YNNKEL (reference sequence). The CDR3 runs 13 residues. The V gene lost 1 base and the J gene lost 4 bases, with 7 bases spanning the gap. In DNA form, the CDR3 reads TGTGCCAGCAGCCAAGGGACTTCCTATGGCTACACCTTC. This translates into CASSQGTSYGYTF.